This T cell receptor (beta chain) was captured in a study of T cell responses to AZD1222 COVID-19 vaccine. Study findings and constraints: Spike-spanning, vaccine-associated CD4 TCRs were dominant at 160-218 and 743-854. Epitopes outside B.1.351 and B.1.1.7 mutated regions reportedly drew nearly half of spike TCRs. White British people made up most donors, females outnumbered males, and clonal diversity was possibly underestimated.

Clones were sequenced by immunoSEQ multiplex PCR, and TCRdb holds only the in-frame ones, with some missing. The sample has around 130,000 clones, 80% to 95% seen once; the top ten hold 0.9% to 1.4%. To note about this clone: What it binds is unknown.

CDR3 length equals 11 residues. Between the trimmed V and J ends, which lost 4 bases and 7 bases, there was a span of 8 bases. Germline V gene sequence: CDR1 MDHEN, CDR2 SYDVKM. Pooled in the analysis were second doses at about 4 or about 12 weeks. The clonotype comes from an adult who received the AZD1222 COVID-19 vaccine. This chain links TRBV28 with TRBJ2-7; a weak D match, TRBD2 (5 bases). This sample comprised peripheral blood, obtained 28 days after the second AZD1222 dose. CDR3 sequence reads: CASSSGVEQYF. DNA of the CDR3: TGTGCCAGCAGTTCCGGGGTAGAGCAGTACTTC. The whole variable domain, remainder taken from reference TRBV28 and TRBJ2-7, is DVKVTQSSRYLVKRTGEKVFLECVQDMDHENMFWYRQDPGLGLRLIYFSYDVKMKEKGDIPEGYSVSREKKERFSLILESASTNQTSMYLCASSSGVEQYFGPGTRLTVT.